A single sample is the source of the 12 T cell receptor beta chains below, sequenced in a study of blood T cell repertoires in COVID-19. Profiled with immunoSEQ multiplex PCR; TCRdb holds only in-frame clones, not every one. The data contain under 200,000 clones, 85% to 90% of them singletons. The material sequenced was peripheral blood. These receptors were obtained from a young man with active or convalescent COVID-19.

This clone showed up just once. CDR3 in amino acids: CASRGGVSTGELFF. The CDR3 bases are TGTGCCAGCAGGGGGGGAGTTAGTACCGGGGAGCTGTTTTTT. The chain carries TRBV6-5 and TRBJ2-2; possibly TRBD2 for D (6 bases). The CDR3 contains 14 residues. V was trimmed by 6 bases and J by 5 bases, leaving 13 bases between them. Germline CDR1 is MNHEY and CDR2 is SVGAGI.

This chain joins TRBV30 and TRBJ1-1; D is perhaps TRBD1 (5 bases). Between the trimmed V and J ends, which lost 3 bases and 3 bases, there was a span of 14 bases. The CDR3 has 14 residues. Germline V gene lookup returns CDR1 GTSNPN and CDR2 SVGIG (reference sequence). In nucleotides, the CDR3 is TGTGCCTGGAGGAGGGGAGGAATAGACACTGAAGCTTTCTTT. Translation gives CAWRRGGIDTEAFF.

The genes are TRBV7-2 and TRBJ1-4; 8 nucleotides align to TRBD1. The junction had 6 bases not matched to a gene; V was cut back by 5 bases and J by 7 bases. The CDR3 totals 14 residues. CDR1 and CDR2 (germline): SGHTA, FQGNSA. CDR3 region: CASSPQGAGEKLFF. CDR3 in DNA: TGTGCCAGCAGCCCTCAGGGGGCTGGTGAAAAACTGTTTTTT.

This clone was counted a single time. The gene calls are TRBV11-1 and TRBJ1-6; TRBD1 matches 7 bases. V lost 5 bases to trimming and J lost 8 bases; unmatched junction nucleotides: 6. Per germline, CDR1 SGHAT and CDR2 FQDESV (reference sequence). The length of the CDR3 is 14 residues. The CDR3 reads CASSQPGQYSPLHF. The CDR3, as DNA: TGTGCCAGCAGCCAACCGGGACAGTATTCACCCCTCCACTTT.

This chain joins TRBV12-5 and TRBJ1-1; 8 bases map to TRBD1. Germline V gene lookup returns CDR1 LGHNT and CDR2 FRNRAP. The CDR3 runs to 12 residues. The ends lost 6 bases at V and 6 bases at J; junction bases unmatched: 3. CDR3 coding DNA: TGTGCTAGTGGGCGGACAGGGTCTGAAGCTTTCTTT. Translated: CASGRTGSEAFF.

This chain links TRBV3-1 (or the pseudogene TRBV3-2) with TRBJ1-2; D gene unclear. From germline, CDR1 is LGHDT and CDR2 YNNKEL (reference sequence). CDR3 size: 12 residues. V lost 10 bases and J lost 0, with 9 bases in between. DNA for the CDR3: TGTGCCATCTCTGACTCTAACTATGGCTACACCTTC. It translates to CAISDSNYGYTF.

V usage is TRBV7-9 and J usage is TRBJ2-3; D is perhaps TRBD2 (5 bases). The V end was cut by 5 bases, the J end by 4 bases, with 16 bases between. This CDR3 has 15 residues. The germline V gene encodes CDR1 SEHNR and CDR2 FQNEAQ (reference sequence). The CDR3 sequence: CASSAQVGGPDTQYF. The CDR3 DNA is TGTGCCAGCAGCGCCCAAGTAGGAGGCCCAGATACGCAGTATTTT.

The V call is TRBV19, the J call TRBJ1-2, with D tentatively TRBD1 (6 bases). The CDR3 is made up of 14 amino acids. Trimming took off 9 bases at V and 0 bases at J, with 14 bases between the two ends. Germline CDR1 and CDR2: LNHDA and SQIVND (reference sequence). The CDR3, as DNA: TGTGCCAGCAGCCGGGACAACTCTAACTATGGCTACACCTTC. It yields the protein CASSRDNSNYGYTF.

J is TRBJ2-1 and V is TRBV7-9; 15 bases line up with TRBD2. CDR1 SEHNR and CDR2 FQNEAQ come from the germline V gene (reference sequence). This CDR3 comprises 19 residues. Trimming took 1 base from V and 0 from J; bases not matched to a gene: 4. The CDR3 loop is CASSLGGTSGRLSYNEQFF. For the CDR3, the DNA is TGTGCCAGCAGCTTAGGGGGGACTAGCGGGAGGCTCTCCTACAATGAGCAGTTCTTC.

The rearrangement links TRBV3-1 (or the pseudogene TRBV3-2) to TRBJ2-2; a weak D match, TRBD2 (6 bases). Germline CDR1 reads LGHDT; CDR2 reads YNNKEL (reference sequence). Trimming took off 6 bases at V and 2 bases at J, with 19 bases between the two ends. CDR3 length equals 17 residues. The CDR3 DNA follows: TGTGCCAGCAGTCGTACAATCGGGACTGCCAACACCGGGGAGCTGTTTTTT. Translating it yields CASSRTIGTANTGELFF.

The chain employs TRBV30 and TRBJ1-1; a possible D gene is TRBD1 (5 bases). Germline CDR1 and CDR2: GTSNPN and SVGIG (reference sequence). This CDR3 contains 13 residues. The ends were cut back, 0 bases at V and 4 bases at J, with 9 bases in the middle. The chain's CDR3 is CAWSVHGGTEAFF. In DNA form, the CDR3 reads TGTGCCTGGAGTGTACACGGGGGCACTGAAGCTTTCTTT.

V gene TRBV13 combines with J gene TRBJ1-1; the match to TRBD1 covers 7 bases. The trim removed 5 bases at V and 4 bases at J, leaving 10 bases unmatched. Germline loops: CDR1 PRHDT, CDR2 FYEKMQ (reference sequence). The CDR3 runs 15 residues. CDR3 in amino acids: CASSVDREYGTEAFF. The CDR3 DNA reads as TGTGCCAGCAGCGTAGACAGGGAATATGGCACTGAAGCTTTCTTT.